The 6 T cell receptor beta chains given below trace back to one sample, sequenced in a study of cytomegalovirus exposure and HLA in healthy donors. The PCR ran on 60 Vbeta and 13 Jbeta primers. Profiling relied on immunoSEQ multiplex PCR, and the TCRdb table lists in-frame clones only, not all of them. The sample yields over 70,000 clones, over 70% seen once. Sample: PBMCs. Source of these receptors: a woman in her fifties or sixties in good health and CMV-seropositive.

This clone appeared once. This chain uses TRBV7-9 with TRBJ1-1; 8 nucleotides line up with TRBD1. The junction had 7 bases not matched to a gene; V was cut back by 1 base and J by 3 bases. CDR3 length: 16 amino acids. Germline V gives CDR1 SEHNR, CDR2 FQNEAQ (reference sequence). The CDR3 protein is CASSLGSGGADTEAFF. The CDR3 coding sequence is TGTGCCAGCAGCTTAGGATCAGGGGGCGCCGACACTGAAGCTTTCTTT.

The chain carries TRBV15 and TRBJ2-2; TRBD2 aligns across 10 bases. Germline-derived CDR1 and CDR2 are LNHNV and YYDKDF (reference sequence). The CDR3 totals 18 residues. The junction had 11 bases not matched to a gene; V was cut back by 0 bases and J by 7 bases. The CDR3: CATSRDRGFLAGDGELFF. The CDR3 DNA is TGTGCCACCAGCAGAGATCGCGGTTTCCTAGCGGGGGACGGGGAGCTGTTTTTT.

The table lists this clone with a count of one. V gene TRBV6-5 combines with J gene TRBJ2-7; 7 nucleotides align to TRBD2. The germline V gene has CDR1 MNHEY and CDR2 SVGAGI. Trimming took 6 bases from V and 0 from J; bases not matched to a gene: 8. The CDR3 spans 15 residues. Written as DNA, the CDR3 is TGTGCCAGCAGATACGGGAGGAGGGCCTCCTACGAGCAGTACGTC. Translated, it gives CASRYGRRASYEQYV.

The V call is TRBV5-4, the J call TRBJ2-1; TRBD2 matches at 10 bases. CDR3 length: 16 residues. Germline V lookup: CDR1 SGHNT, CDR2 YYREEE (reference sequence). Trimming cost V 4 bases and J 8 bases; bases outside gene matches: 12. CDR3 DNA sequence: TGTGCCAGCAGCCCCCGAGGAGCGGGGGGGATCGATGAGCAGTTCTTC. It specifies CASSPRGAGGIDEQFF.

There are a few counts of this clone. The V gene is TRBV12-5, the J gene TRBJ1-1; TRBD1 might be the D (6 bases). The CDR3 has 13 amino acids. Germline-derived CDR1 and CDR2 are LGHNT and FRNRAP. V was cut by 6 bases and J by 2 bases, with 10 bases left in between. This CDR3 is CASGKQGNTEAFF. As DNA, the CDR3 is TGTGCTAGTGGGAAACAGGGAAACACTGAAGCTTTCTTT. The whole variable domain, filled in from reference TRBV12-5 and TRBJ1-1, reads DARVTQTPRHKVTEMGQEVTMRCQPILGHNTVFWYRQTMMQGLELLAYFRNRAPLDDSGMPKDRFSAEMPDATLATLKIQPSEPRDSAVYFCASGKQGNTEAFFGQGTRLTVV.

This clone was counted between two and nine times. The chain links TRBV6-1 to TRBJ1-5, with no clear D. The CDR3 has 14 residues. The germline V and J ends were trimmed by 6 bases and 5 bases, with 14 bases remaining between them. The germline gives CDR1 MNHNS, CDR2 SASEGT. CDR3 DNA sequence: TGTGCCAGCAGCGCCCAAAATTCGGATCAGCCCCAGCATTTT. Translated: CASSAQNSDQPQHF.